Below, one TCR beta chain is given with its context. Its target is unknown. Constant-region reverse primers amplified full-length variable regions, followed by semi-nested Nested Universal Primer A PCR. One entry per CDR3 protein, called by TCRdb with MiXCR from the 5' RACE reads. The sample shows roughly 39,000 distinct CDR3 sequences, around 18% of them seen only once. V dropped 5 bases and J dropped 6; count of bases not matched to a gene: 10. This CDR3 spans 15 amino acids. CDR1 and CDR2 from the germline V gene are SGHTA and FQGNSA. Study results and limitations: In terms of TCR gene usage, tumor memory CD4+ T cells clustered together with blood and lymph node memory CD4+ cells, as well as with lymph node naive CD4+ cells.

The sequenced sample was naive CD4+ T cells sorted from a lymph node. Subset meaning: naive CD4+ T cells, CD4+CD45RA+CD25-. The chain recombines TRBV7-2 with TRBJ2-4; TRBD1 agrees at 7 bases. The TCR sequence derives from a female donor with breast cancer. CDR3 region: CASSPETGYANIQYF. The CDR3 DNA reads TGTGCCAGCAGCCCTGAGACAGGGTACGCAAACATTCAGTACTTC.